This is a list of T cell receptor beta chains from one sample in a study of T cell responses to AZD1222 COVID-19 vaccine. Using immunoSEQ multiplex PCR, the repertoire was profiled, and TCRdb retains in-frame clones only, with some absent. Of 140,000 to 150,000 clones in the sample, 80% to 90% were seen once. Source: peripheral blood, taken on day 0 of AZD1222 vaccination. All receptors derive from an adult in good health. Each CDR3 is given with its conserved first and last residue. D genes are given only for firm matches. Clone sizes are given selectively: once, few, many, or a class where the clone is expanded.

TRBJ2-3,-,TRBV27,-,CASSLGSPDTQYF
TRBJ2-1,-,TRBV30,-,CAWSVGVEQFF
TRBJ1-5,-,TRBV19,-,CASSRDYSNQPQHF
TRBJ2-3,-,TRBV28,once,CASSPQGGGTQYF
TRBJ2-5,TRBD2,TRBV3-1/TRBV3-2,-,CASSQGLVPGGETQYF
TRBJ1-2,-,TRBV2,-,CAGTEAYGYTF
TRBJ2-7,-,TRBV12-1,-,CASSFRQGAYEQYF
TRBJ2-1,-,TRBV30,-,CAWSRAAYNEQFF
TRBJ1-3,-,TRBV6-5,few,CASSSGPEGGNTIYF
TRBJ1-2,TRBD1,TRBV2,-,CASRNPTGGEDYTF
TRBJ2-3,-,TRBV18,-,CASSGLQSTDTQYF
TRBJ1-6,TRBD1,TRBV2,-,CASSVRGRGMGSYNSPLHF
TRBJ2-7,TRBD1,TRBV5-1,-,CASSLAGDRDPYEQYF
TRBJ1-3,TRBD1,TRBV20-1,few,CSASAGGASSGNTIYF
TRBJ2-2,-,TRBV7-3,-,CASSFQGGELFF
TRBJ1-5,-,TRBV27,-,CASRPRSLNQPQHF
TRBJ2-5,-,TRBV10-3,-,CAISSGTTLQETQYF
TRBJ2-7,-,TRBV30,-,CAWSVGVGSYEQYF
TRBJ1-2,-,TRBV6-1,-,CASSEQGSNYGYTF
TRBJ1-2,TRBD1,TRBV19,-,CASSASPNRRQTGDSSYGYTF